The entry below gives a single TCR beta chain sequence along with its context. This entry belongs to a study of shared clonotypes between healthy human individuals. CD45RO-negative, CCR7-positively selected cells formed the naive CD8 fraction, excluding terminally differentiated effector memory CD45RA+ cells. The CDR3 runs to 14 residues. V was clipped by 3 bases and J by 3 bases, with 13 bases between them. Germline CDR1 is SGDLS and CDR2 is YYNGEE. This table comes from immunoSEQ multiplex PCR, and its TCRdb copy is limited to in-frame clones, with some not included. The sample lists about 1,800,000 clones, less than 95% occurring once.

The genes are TRBV9 and TRBJ2-7; D may be TRBD1 or TRBD2 (5 bases each). The origin of this receptor is a man aged 18-30 years in good health. Sequencing was performed on naive CD8+ T cells sorted from blood. The CDR3 region has the DNA TGTGCCAGCAGCGCCGGGACGGCTGACTACGAGCAGTACTTC. It yields the protein CASSAGTADYEQYF.